This TCR beta chain is drawn from a study of T cell responses to AZD1222 COVID-19 vaccine. Measured with immunoSEQ multiplex PCR; TCRdb has only the in-frame clones, and not every one. The data show tens of thousands of clones, more than 75% seen once. This receptor was identified in an adult in good health. Sequences were derived from peripheral blood, sampled on day 0 of MenACWY control vaccination.

Written as DNA, the CDR3 is TGTGCCAGCAGCGTAGGCACCGGGGAGCTGTTTTTT. This gives the protein CASSVGTGELFF. The chain joins TRBV9 to TRBJ2-2; D uncertain. The CDR3 is made up of 12 amino acids. The germline CDR1 and CDR2 sequences are SGDLS and YYNGEE. V gave up 0 bases and J gave up 4 bases, with 1 base separating them.